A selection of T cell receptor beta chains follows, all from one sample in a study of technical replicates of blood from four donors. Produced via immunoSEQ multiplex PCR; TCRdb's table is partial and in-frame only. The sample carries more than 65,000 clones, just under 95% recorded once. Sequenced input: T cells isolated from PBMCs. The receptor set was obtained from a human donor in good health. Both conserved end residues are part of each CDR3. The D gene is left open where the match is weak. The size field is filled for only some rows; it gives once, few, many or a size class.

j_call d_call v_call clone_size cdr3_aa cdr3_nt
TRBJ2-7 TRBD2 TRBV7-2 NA CASSLRAGGVYEQYF TGTGCCAGCAGCTTAAGAGCGGGAGGTGTTTACGAGCAGTACTTC
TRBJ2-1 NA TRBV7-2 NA CASSLVRRTVIHNEQFF TGTGCCAGCAGCTTAGTTCGACGGACAGTGATACACAATGAGCAGTTCTTC
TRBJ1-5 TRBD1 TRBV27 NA CASSALTGAQPQHF TGTGCCAGCAGTGCCCTGACAGGGGCCCAGCCCCAGCATTTT
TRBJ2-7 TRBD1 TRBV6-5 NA CASSYFTGAHEQYF TGTGCCAGCAGTTATTTCACAGGGGCGCACGAGCAGTACTTC
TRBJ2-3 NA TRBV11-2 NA CASSSPLSRSTTDTQYF TGTGCCAGCAGCTCCCCCCTCTCCAGGTCGACCACAGATACGCAGTATTTT
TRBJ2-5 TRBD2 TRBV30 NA CAWTSDATSGVMAQYF TGTGCCTGGACTTCAGACGCCACTAGCGGGGTCATGGCCCAGTACTTC
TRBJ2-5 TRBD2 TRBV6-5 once CASMGLGSNQETQYF TGTGCCAGCATGGGACTAGGATCAAATCAAGAGACCCAGTACTTC
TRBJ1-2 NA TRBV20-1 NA CSALREAGYTF TGCAGTGCTCTCAGGGAGGCTGGCTACACCTTC
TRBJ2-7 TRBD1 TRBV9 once CASSVGDSYEQYF TGTGCCAGCAGCGTGGGGGACAGTTACGAGCAGTACTTC
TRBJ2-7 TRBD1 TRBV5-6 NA CASSSGTEFYEQYF TGTGCCAGCAGCTCTGGGACAGAGTTCTACGAGCAGTACTTC
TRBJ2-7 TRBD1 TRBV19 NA CATIGQGGKEQYF TGTGCCACTATTGGACAGGGTGGTAAGGAGCAGTACTTC
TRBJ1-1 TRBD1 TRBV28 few CASTLRGRDPEAFF TGTGCCAGCACCCTTAGGGGGCGGGATCCTGAAGCTTTCTTT
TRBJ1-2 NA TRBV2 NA CASSEIRSRGGYTF TGTGCCAGCAGTGAAATTAGGTCTCGGGGTGGCTACACCTTC
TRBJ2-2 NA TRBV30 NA CAWSVLGGELFF TGTGCCTGGAGTGTACTAGGCGGGGAGCTGTTTTTT
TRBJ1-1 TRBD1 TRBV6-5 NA CASSYGDRDDDTEAFF TGTGCCAGCAGTTACGGAGACAGGGACGACGACACTGAAGCTTTCTTT
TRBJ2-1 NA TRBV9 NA CASSVVADNEQFF TGTGCCAGCAGCGTAGTAGCGGACAATGAGCAGTTCTTC
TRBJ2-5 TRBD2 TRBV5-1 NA CASSLSSGRSETQYF TGCGCCAGCAGCTTGTCCAGCGGGAGGTCGGAGACCCAGTACTTC
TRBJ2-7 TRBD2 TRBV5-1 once CASSFTSGNYEQYF TGCGCCAGCAGCTTCACTAGCGGAAACTACGAGCAGTACTTC
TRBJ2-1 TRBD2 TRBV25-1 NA CASSEYRLAGEQFF TGTGCCAGCAGTGAATATCGACTAGCCGGTGAGCAGTTCTTC